This record covers a single TCR beta chain. This record belongs to a study of blood T cell repertoires in COVID-19. As for the study in general: COVID-19 samples from acute and convalescent phases originated in the United States, Italy and Spain. T cells, B-cell-depleted T cells, or PBMCs provided the cDNA or gDNA that served as material.

In the authors' workflow: Amplification with reference gene primers provided the estimates of nucleated cell counts. The repertoire was sequenced with immunoSEQ multiplex PCR; TCRdb's copy has only in-frame clones and lacks some. That table gives V, J and clone size, and the DNA gave D and trimming. Here the sample spans about 190,000 clones, approximately 90% being singletons. The CDR3 spans 16 residues. The germline V gene has CDR1 SGHTS and CDR2 YDEGEE. V dropped 5 bases and J dropped 0; count of bases not matched to a gene: 7. The sequencing input was peripheral blood. The rearrangement uses TRBV5-8 and TRBJ1-4, with TRBD1 matching 7 bases. This TCR derives from a man under 40 with acute or convalescent COVID-19. CDR3 coding DNA: TGTGCCAGCAGTCGTGGGACAGTTACAACTAATGAAAAACTGTTTTTT. Translated, it gives CASSRGTVTTNEKLFF.